These 5 T cell receptor beta chains came from one sample sequenced in a study of T cells after yellow fever vaccination. TCRdb reprocessed the 5' RACE reads via MiXCR and lists one record per CDR3 protein. The sample gives a few hundred thousand distinct CDR3 sequences, around 8.1% of which show up once; 17% is in the top ten. The sequencing here drew on PBMCs, taken more than 35 days after the first yellow fever vaccination. These receptors came from a man between 18 and 35 years old who received the YFV17D yellow fever vaccine.

The V call is TRBV20-1, the J call TRBJ2-3; TRBD1 or TRBD2 may be the D gene (5 bases each). This CDR3 has 15 amino acids. Germline CDR1 DFQATT, CDR2 SNEGSKA (reference sequence). The V and J ends lost 4 bases and 1 base respectively, with 15 bases between them. This CDR3 is CSATPGPRGTDTQYF. DNA for the CDR3: TGCAGTGCTACACCGGGACCCCGAGGCACAGATACGCAGTATTTT.

V and J are TRBV5-1 and TRBJ1-1; perhaps TRBD1 as D (5 bases). The CDR3 sequence is 14 residues long. V lost 0 bases, J lost 3 bases, and 9 bases lay in between. The germline V gene has CDR1 SGHRS and CDR2 YFSETQ. CDR3 residues: CASSLAGTDTEAFF. The CDR3 bases are TGCGCCAGCAGCTTGGCCGGGACGGACACTGAAGCTTTCTTT.

The V gene is TRBV6-1, the J gene TRBJ1-2, with D possibly matching TRBD1 (5 bases). The germline CDR1 and CDR2 sequences are MNHNS and SASEGT. The CDR3 consists of 13 residues. V gave up 6 bases and J gave up 10 bases, with 18 bases separating them. The DNA for the CDR3 is TGTGCCAGCAGCCCCCCTTGGGGGACTTTCTACACCTTC. Its translation: CASSPPWGTFYTF.

The chain combines TRBV4-2 with TRBJ2-7, with 9 bases identical to TRBD1. The CDR3 extends over 15 amino acids. J was trimmed by 1 base and V by 1 base; bases with no gene match: 2. Germline loops: CDR1 LGHNA, CDR2 YNFKEQ. The CDR3: CASSQGDRVSYEQYF. CDR3 nucleotides: TGTGCCAGCAGCCAAGGGGACAGGGTGTCCTACGAGCAGTACTTC.

This clonotype came up many times. V gene TRBV12-3 or TRBV12-4 combines with J gene TRBJ1-5; TRBD1 agrees at 9 bases. V shed 6 bases and J 6 bases; nucleotides not matched to a gene: 6. The CDR3 totals 14 residues. CDR3 bases: TGTGCCAGCAGCCGACAGGGGGGGAGTCAGCCCCAGCATTTT. This gives the protein CASSRQGGSQPQHF.